The 6 T cell receptor beta chains below all came from one sample that was sequenced in a study of shared clonotypes between healthy human individuals. Assay used: immunoSEQ multiplex PCR; TCRdb lists only in-frame clones, some missing. The table shows 2 million to 2.5 million clones, with around 96% occurring only once. Naive CD8 populations comprised CD45RO-negative cells positively selected for CCR7, excluding terminally differentiated effector memory CD45RA+ cells. Sequencing was carried out using naive CD8+ T cells sorted from blood. The receptor source for this set is a man aged 18 to 30 in good health.

CDR3 residues: CASSSGTWDSPLHF. The CDR3 bases are TGTGCCAGTAGTAGCGGGACTTGGGATTCACCCCTCCACTTT. V and J are TRBV19 and TRBJ1-6; maybe TRBD1 (5 bases). V was shortened by 4 bases and J by 8 bases, with 12 bases between the two germline ends. Per germline, CDR1 LNHDA and CDR2 SQIVND (reference sequence). This CDR3 is built from 14 residues.

This clone was observed once. This chain links TRBV5-3 with TRBJ2-7, with 8 bases that match TRBD1. TRBV5-3 falls under the ORF class, with uncertain function. Unmatched junction bases numbered 9, after V lost 0 bases and J lost 4 bases. CDR3 length: 16 residues. CDR3 bases: TGTGCCAGAAGCTTGGAGGACAGGGCCACCGATTACGAGCAGTACTTC. Encoded protein: CARSLEDRATDYEQYF.

The chain employs TRBV19 and TRBJ1-5, with TRBD1 as a possible D gene (5 bases). The CDR3 loop spans 15 amino acids. V lost 5 bases and J 2 bases, leaving 13 bases between the germline ends. From germline, CDR1 is LNHDA and CDR2 SQIVND (reference sequence). The CDR3 DNA follows: TGTGCCAGTAGTCCCACGGGGGAGGGCAATCAGCCCCAGCATTTT. Protein product: CASSPTGEGNQPQHF. The variable domain in full, with the rest retrieved from reference TRBV19 and TRBJ1-5, is DGGITQSPKYLFRKEGQNVTLSCEQNLNHDAMYWYRQDPGQGLRLIYYSQIVNDFQKGDIAEGYSVSREKKESFPLTVTSAQKNPTAFYLCASSPTGEGNQPQHFGDGTRLSIL.

The chain links TRBV28 to TRBJ2-7; the D gene is possibly TRBD2 (5 bases). V lost 3 bases and J lost 2, with 20 bases in between. There are 17 residues in the CDR3. Germline lookup yields CDR1 MDHEN and CDR2 SYDVKM. CDR3 coding DNA: TGTGCCAGCAGTTTCCCCCCCGAGGGCCGGCAAACCTACGAGCAGTACTTC. Translating it yields CASSFPPEGRQTYEQYF.

The chain links TRBV30 to TRBJ1-4; 11 bases are a match to TRBD1. The CDR3 extends over 15 amino acids. CDR1 GTSNPN and CDR2 SVGIG come from the germline V gene (reference sequence). Losses at the gene ends were 5 bases for V and 7 bases for J; bases not matched to a gene: 9. The chain's CDR3 is CAWDPSGTGGEKLFF. DNA for the CDR3: TGTGCCTGGGATCCATCCGGGACAGGGGGTGAAAAACTGTTTTTT.

V is TRBV29-1 and J is TRBJ1-2, with 7 bases lining up with TRBD1. The ends lost 4 bases at V and 8 bases at J; junction bases unmatched: 4. This CDR3 has 11 amino acids. The germline V gene has CDR1 SQVTM and CDR2 ANQGSEA. CDR3 DNA: TGCAGCGTTGCGACAGGGAACGGCTACACCTTC. Translating gives CSVATGNGYTF.